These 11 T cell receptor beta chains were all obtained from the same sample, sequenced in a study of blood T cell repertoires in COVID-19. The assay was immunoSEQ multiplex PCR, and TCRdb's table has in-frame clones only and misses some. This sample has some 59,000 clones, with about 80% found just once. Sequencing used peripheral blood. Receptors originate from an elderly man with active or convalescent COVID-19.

CDR3 nucleotide sequence: TGTGCCAGCAGTGAAGTAGGGGGCCGGGGTGGCTACACCTTC. Its protein is CASSEVGGRGGYTF. The chain has TRBV2 and TRBJ1-2, with 7 bases identical to TRBD1. V shed 1 base and J 7 bases; nucleotides not matched to a gene: 6. In germline, CDR1 is SNHLY, CDR2 FYNNEI. This CDR3 is 14 amino acids long. Full variable domain (remainder filled in from reference TRBV2 and TRBJ1-2): EPEVTQTPSHQVTQMGQEVILRCVPISNHLYFYWYRQILGQKVEFLVSFYNNEISEKSEIFDDQFSVERPDGSNFTLKIRSTKLEDSAMYFCASSEVGGRGGYTFGSGTRLTVV.

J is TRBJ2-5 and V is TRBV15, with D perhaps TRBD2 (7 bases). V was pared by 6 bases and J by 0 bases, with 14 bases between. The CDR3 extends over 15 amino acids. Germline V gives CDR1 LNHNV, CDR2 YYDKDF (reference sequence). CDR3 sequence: CATRGRGEHQETQYF. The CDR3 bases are TGTGCCACCAGGGGGAGGGGGGAACACCAAGAGACCCAGTACTTC.

CDR3 sequence (DNA): TGTGCCAGCAGCCCAATGCTTCAGGGAGGAGAGCAGTTCTTC. This translates into CASSPMLQGGEQFF. V gene TRBV28 combines with J gene TRBJ2-1, with D perhaps matching TRBD2 (6 bases). The CDR3 has 14 residues. Germline CDR1 and CDR2: MDHEN and SYDVKM. The V end lost 6 bases, the J end lost 10 bases, and 19 bases lay between the germline ends.

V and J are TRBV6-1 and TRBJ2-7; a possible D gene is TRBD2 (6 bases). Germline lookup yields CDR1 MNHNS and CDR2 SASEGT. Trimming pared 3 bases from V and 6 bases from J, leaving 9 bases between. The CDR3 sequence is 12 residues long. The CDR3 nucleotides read TGTGCCAGCAGTGATGGAGGGATCGAGCAGTACTTC. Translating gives CASSDGGIEQYF.

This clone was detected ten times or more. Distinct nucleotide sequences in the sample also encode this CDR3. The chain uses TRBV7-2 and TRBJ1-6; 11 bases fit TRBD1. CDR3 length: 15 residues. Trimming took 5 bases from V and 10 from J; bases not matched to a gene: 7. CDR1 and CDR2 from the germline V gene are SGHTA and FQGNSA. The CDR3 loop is CASSLGTGGGSPLHF. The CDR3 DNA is TGTGCCAGCAGCCTGGGGACAGGGGGGGGATCACCCCTCCACTTT.

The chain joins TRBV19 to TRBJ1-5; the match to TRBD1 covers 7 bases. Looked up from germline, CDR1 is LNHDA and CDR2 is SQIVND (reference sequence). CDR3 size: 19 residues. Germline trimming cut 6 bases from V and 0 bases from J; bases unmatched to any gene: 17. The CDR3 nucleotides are TGTGCCAGTAGGATTACTACCAGGGTCAGGGGGTATAGCAATCAGCCCCAGCATTTT. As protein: CASRITTRVRGYSNQPQHF.

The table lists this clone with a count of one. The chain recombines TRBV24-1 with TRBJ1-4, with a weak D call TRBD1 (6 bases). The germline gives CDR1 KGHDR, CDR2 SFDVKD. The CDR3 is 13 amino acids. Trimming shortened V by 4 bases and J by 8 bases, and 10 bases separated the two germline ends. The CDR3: CATSDRGREKLFF. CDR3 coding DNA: TGTGCCACCAGTGACAGGGGCCGGGAAAAACTGTTTTTT.

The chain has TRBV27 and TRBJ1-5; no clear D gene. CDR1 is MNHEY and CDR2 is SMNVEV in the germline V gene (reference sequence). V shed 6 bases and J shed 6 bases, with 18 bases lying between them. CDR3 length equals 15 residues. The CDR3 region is CASRQNGGWGQPQHF. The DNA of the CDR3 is TGTGCCAGCAGACAAAATGGAGGATGGGGTCAGCCCCAGCATTTT.

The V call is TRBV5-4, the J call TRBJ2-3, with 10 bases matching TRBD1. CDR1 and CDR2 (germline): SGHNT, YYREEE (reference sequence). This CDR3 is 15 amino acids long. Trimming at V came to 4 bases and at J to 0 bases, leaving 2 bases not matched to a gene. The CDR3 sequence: CASSTGQGSTDTQYF. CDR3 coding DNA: TGTGCCAGCAGCACGGGACAGGGGAGCACAGATACGCAGTATTTT.

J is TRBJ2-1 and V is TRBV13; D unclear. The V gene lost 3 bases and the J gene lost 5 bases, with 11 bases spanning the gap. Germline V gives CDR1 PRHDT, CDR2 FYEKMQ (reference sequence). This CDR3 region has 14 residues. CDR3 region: CASSFYRADNEQFF. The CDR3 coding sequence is TGTGCCAGCAGCTTTTACAGAGCCGACAATGAGCAGTTCTTC.

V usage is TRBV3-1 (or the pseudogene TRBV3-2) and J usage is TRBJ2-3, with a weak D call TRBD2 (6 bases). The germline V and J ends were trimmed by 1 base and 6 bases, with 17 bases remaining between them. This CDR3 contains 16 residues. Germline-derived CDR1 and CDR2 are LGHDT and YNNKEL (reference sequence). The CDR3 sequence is CASSQVWGGSADTQYF. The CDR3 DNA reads TGTGCCAGCAGCCAAGTATGGGGAGGATCCGCGGATACGCAGTATTTT.